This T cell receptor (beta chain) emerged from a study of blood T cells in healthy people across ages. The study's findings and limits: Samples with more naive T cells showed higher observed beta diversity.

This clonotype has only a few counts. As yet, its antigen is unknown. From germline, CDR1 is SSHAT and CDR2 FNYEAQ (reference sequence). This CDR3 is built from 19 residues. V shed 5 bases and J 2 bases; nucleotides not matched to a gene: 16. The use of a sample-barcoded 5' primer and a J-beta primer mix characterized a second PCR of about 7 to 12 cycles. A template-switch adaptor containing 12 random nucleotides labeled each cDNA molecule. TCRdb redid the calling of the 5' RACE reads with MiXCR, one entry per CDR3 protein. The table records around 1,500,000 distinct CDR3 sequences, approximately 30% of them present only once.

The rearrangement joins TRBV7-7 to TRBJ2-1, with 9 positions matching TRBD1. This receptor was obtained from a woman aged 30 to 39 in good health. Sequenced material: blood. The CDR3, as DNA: TGTGCCAGCAGCGGCAGGGACAGGGCGCTCAACCGAGCCTACAATGAGCAGTTCTTC. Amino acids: CASSGRDRALNRAYNEQFF.